This T cell receptor beta chain was sequenced in a study of CD8+ T cells in alopecia areata. Study background: Tofacitinib administration to treated patients was oral, at 5 to 10 mg twice daily.

This clone was counted only a few times. The CDR3 runs 14 residues. Germline lookup yields CDR1 SQVTM and CDR2 ANQGSEA. The V end lost 5 bases, the J end lost 5 bases, and 18 bases lay between the germline ends. In each case, RNA was isolated and then reverse transcribed into cDNA as the sequencing template. Here immunoSEQ multiplex PCR was the method, and the copy in TCRdb shows in-frame clones only, minus some. The sample shows around 180,000 clones, 60% of them seen only once. As for treatment: oral pan-JAK inhibitor, 5-10 mg twice daily. Source: CD4+ T cells sorted from blood, taken at week 24, from a patient treated with tofacitinib. This chain joins TRBV29-1 and TRBJ1-1, with D possibly TRBD1 on 5 matching bases. The clonotype originates from a human donor with alopecia areata. The CDR3 reads CSVFLKVKGTEAFF. The CDR3 nucleotides are TGCAGCGTTTTTTTAAAGGTAAAGGGGACTGAAGCTTTCTTT.